This T cell receptor (beta chain) was identified during a study of blood T cell repertoires in COVID-19. Study-wide context: Material from acute and convalescent COVID-19 was sourced from the United States, Italy and Spain. T cells, B-cell-depleted T cells, or PBMCs supplied cDNA or gDNA.

Per germline, CDR1 MNHEY and CDR2 SVGAGI. V lost 5 bases and J lost 4; bases outside the gene matches: 3. The CDR3 spans 13 residues. The repertoire was sequenced with immunoSEQ multiplex PCR; TCRdb's copy has only in-frame clones and lacks some. The data hold roughly 130,000 clones, with 80% observed a single time. V is TRBV6-5 and J is TRBJ2-7; TRBD1 matches 9 bases. The sequencing sample was made of peripheral blood. This sequence was found in a man between 65 and 80 years old with acute or convalescent COVID-19. The CDR3 here is CASSRTGDYEQYF. The CDR3, as DNA: TGTGCCAGCAGTCGGACAGGGGATTACGAGCAGTACTTC.